A single T cell receptor beta chain is shown here with its context. In this sample, this clonotype turned up many times. Its cognate antigen has yet to be identified. Base-call qualities are not available, and no considerably larger clone is one nucleotide away. On a BD FACSAria II, naive CD8 T cells were FACS-sorted as CD8+CD4-CCR7+CD45RA+ and collected into RLT Plus buffer. For a sensitivity comparison, a portion of naive CD8 T cell RNA was divided equally between MIDCIRS and a Smart-seq2-style 5'RACE protocol. Enrichment of CD8 T cells was performed with RosetteSep CD8+ T Cell Enrichment Cocktail and Ficoll-Paque, after which ACK red cell lysis was carried out. This sample is drawn from a study of molecular identifiers for immune sequencing clone quantification listed by TCRdb under 2018. With regard to the full study: For a replicate experiment, the RNA from either about 20,000 or 100,000 naive CD8 T cells was divided into five aliquots, and four of those aliquots went on to sequencing. The study was a methods study using CD8 T cells to benchmark molecular-identifier clustering-based TCR repertoire sequencing (MIDCIRS) and TCR RNA copy counting.

The library was produced with PCR. Sequencing took place on an Illumina MiSeq. Total RNA was purified with the Qiagen AllPrep DNA/RNA kit. Reads from multiple sequencing runs of the same library were pooled before analysis. Processing in the source paper ran as follows. Reads were retained only if their TCR constant sequence matched exactly, and those retained reads were trimmed to 150 nt and grouped according to their 12-nt molecular barcodes. Reads within each barcode group were sub-clustered using a 15% Levenshtein threshold, and quality-weighted consensus sequences were constructed for each RNA molecule. Non-functional sequences were discarded, and so were lower-count sequences lying one edit away from another sequence. Barcode sub-clusters with fewer than 20% of the maximum read count were removed, based on fitting two negative binomial distributions. TCRdb cleaned the public reads at Q25 with fastp, built clones with MiXCR and kept in-frame beta chains. Identical CDR3 protein sequences are pooled into one entry, listed with their most common genes and DNA. The V and J calls shown here were made by TCRdb, not taken from the authors' results. Within this sample are fewer than 45,000 distinct CDR3 sequences, with under 20% of them counted one time only. Jointly, the top ten make up approximately 6.4% of the sample.

The V end loses 3 bases and the J end loses 8 bases, and a stretch of 11 bases separates them. In the germline V gene, CDR1 corresponds to MDHEN and CDR2 to SYDVKM. The CDR3 has 13 amino acids, counting the end cysteine and phenylalanine. Here the CDR3 DNA is all that survives: 39 bases in frame from base 1. Results the study describes overall, beyond this receptor: In CMV-specific effector cells, clones with more than 20 RNA copies accounted for over 97% of molecules, whereas in naive cells such clones accounted for under 1%. About 3 recovered TCR RNA copies per cell were obtained by modeling, versus roughly 9.1 by digital PCR, implying a capture efficiency of about 30%. Highly expanded clone sizes could be underestimated if identical TCR molecules share a barcode. Even against a background of about 960,000 naive CD8 T cells, spiked-in Jurkat TCR RNA amounting to a single cell's worth was reported to be detectable. Without barcode sub-clustering, chimeric consensus sequences inflated TCR diversity; chimeras reached as high as 47%.

The chain was built from TRBV28 and TRBJ1-5; TRBD1 could be the D gene, as 5 bases match. The sample consisted of naive CD8+ T cells from blood, with Jurkat cell RNA spiked in. The cell subset or site label here, explained by the study, means: FACS-sorted CD8+CD4-CCR7+CD45RA+ naive T cells. The sequence was collected from a human donor in good health. Some libraries in this study had Jurkat cell RNA spiked in. The bases read TGTGCCAGCAGTTTCCGGGGGACGGAGCCCCAGCATTTT. Translated, this gives CASSFRGTEPQHF.